The 20 T cell receptor beta chains given below trace back to one sample, sequenced in a study of vaccination effects on CD4 cells after COVID-19. The method was immunoSEQ multiplex PCR; TCRdb's version includes in-frame clones alone and lacks a portion of them. The data contain tens of thousands of clones, approximately 75% of them singletons. These receptors have no known antigen. Within the ViraFEST assay, antigen-specific CD4+ T cells underwent expansion with viral peptide pools prior to sequencing. Having been cultured for 10 days, the cells underwent CD4+ T cell isolation. All vaccine recipients tested negative for nucleocapsid antibodies and had never contracted SARS-CoV-2 infection. Source: CD4+ T cells from PBMCs cultured with HCoV-NL63 spike peptides, taken before COVID-19 vaccination. These receptor sequences come from a human donor who received a COVID-19 vaccine.

This clone was seen a handful of times. The chain joins TRBV6-4 to TRBJ2-2; 7 positions agree with TRBD1. The CDR3 consists of 14 residues. Unmatched junction bases numbered 12, after V lost 11 bases and J lost 6 bases. The germline V gene has CDR1 MRHNA and CDR2 SNTAGT. Here the CDR3 reads CASKADRNAGELFF. CDR3 nucleotide sequence: TGTGCCTCCAAGGCGGACAGGAATGCCGGGGAGCTGTTTTTT.

The chain employs TRBV4-1 and TRBJ1-3; D gene unclear. The CDR3 is 14 residues long. Germline V gives CDR1 MGHRA, CDR2 YSYEKL. Trimming left V 2 bases short and J 3 bases short, with 8 bases between. This CDR3 reads CASSQLEFGNTIYF. The DNA of the CDR3 is TGCGCCAGCAGCCAATTGGAGTTTGGAAACACCATATATTTT.

This clone was observed a handful of times. The V and J genes are TRBV5-8 and TRBJ1-1, with TRBD1 as a possible D gene (6 bases). CDR1 and CDR2 (germline): SGHTS, YDEGEE. V was clipped by 0 bases and J by 0 bases, with 9 bases between them. The CDR3 has 15 residues. CDR3 nucleotides: TGTGCCAGCAGCTTGGCGCAGGGGTTGAACACTGAAGCTTTCTTT. Translation: CASSLAQGLNTEAFF.

This sequence joins TRBV5-1 and TRBJ1-2; D unresolved. This CDR3 spans 14 amino acids. CDR1 SGHRS and CDR2 YFSETQ come from the germline V gene. Trimming pared 5 bases from V and 2 bases from J, leaving 13 bases between. The CDR3 loop is CASRLDLMNYGYTF. In nucleotides, the CDR3 is TGCGCCAGCAGACTGGACTTAATGAACTATGGCTACACCTTC.

V usage is TRBV18 and J usage is TRBJ1-2, with D possibly matching TRBD1 (6 bases). Germline V gene lookup returns CDR1 KGHSH and CDR2 LQKENI. The CDR3 has 15 residues. Between the trimmed V and J ends, which lost 6 bases and 2 bases, there was a span of 16 bases. The CDR3 DNA is TGTGCCAGCTCCCTCCTCGACAGGCCCAACTATGGCTACACCTTC. It codes for CASSLLDRPNYGYTF.

This chain joins TRBV19 and TRBJ2-1, with TRBD1 matching over 8 bases. Trimming at V came to 6 bases and at J to 9 bases, leaving 7 bases not matched to a gene. The CDR3 contains 13 residues. Germline V CDR1 and CDR2: LNHDA, SQIVND (reference sequence). The CDR3 nucleotides read TGTGCCAGTAGGATGACAGGGGCTGGTGAGCAGTTCTTC. This gives the protein CASRMTGAGEQFF.

The chain uses TRBV4-1 and TRBJ1-2; D uncertain. The CDR3 has 13 amino acids. The germline CDR1 and CDR2 sequences are MGHRA and YSYEKL. Trimming stripped 0 bases from V and 8 bases from J, with 10 bases between. The CDR3 nucleotides are TGCGCCAGCAGCCAAGATCGGAGTACGGGCTACACCTTC. Protein product: CASSQDRSTGYTF.

This sequence joins TRBV2 and TRBJ2-7, with TRBD1 matching 9 bases. CDR1 and CDR2 from the germline V gene are SNHLY and FYNNEI. V trimming: 4 bases; J trimming: 0 bases; junction bases outside the gene matches: 1. The CDR3 length is 14 residues. The CDR3 nucleotides read TGTGCCAGCAGTGTACAGGGGGCCTCCTACGAGCAGTACGTC. Translation: CASSVQGASYEQYV.

This chain uses TRBV27 with TRBJ2-5; no clear D. Trimming took off 4 bases at V and 0 bases at J, with 6 bases between the two ends. Germline CDR1 MNHEY, CDR2 SMNVEV (reference sequence). This CDR3 spans 13 amino acids. The CDR3 protein is CASSSWYQETQYF. CDR3 sequence (DNA): TGTGCCAGCAGTTCCTGGTACCAAGAGACCCAGTACTTC.

The CDR3 protein is CATSGRTGRNNEQFF. CDR3 DNA sequence: TGTGCCACCAGTGGTCGGACAGGACGGAACAATGAGCAGTTCTTC. The chain has TRBV24-1 and TRBJ2-1, with 7 bases matching TRBD1. Germline lookup yields CDR1 KGHDR and CDR2 SFDVKD. The CDR3 runs 15 residues. J lost 5 bases, V lost 5 bases, and 8 bases had no gene match.

This sequence joins TRBV19 and TRBJ2-3; perhaps TRBD1 as D (5 bases). Germline CDR1 LNHDA, CDR2 SQIVND (reference sequence). The V end was cut by 3 bases, the J end by 3 bases, with 7 bases between. This CDR3 spans 13 amino acids. Written as DNA, the CDR3 is TGTGCCAGTAGTATTGCAGGGACAGATACGCAGTATTTT. It codes for CASSIAGTDTQYF.

The chain has TRBV24-1 and TRBJ1-2; TRBD1 matches 7 bases. V lost 4 bases, J lost 4 bases, and 11 bases stayed unmatched. Germline V gene data show CDR1 as KGHDR and CDR2 as SFDVKD. The CDR3 has 16 residues. The CDR3 is CATSESRTGAIYGYTF. CDR3 coding DNA: TGTGCCACCAGTGAATCCCGGACAGGAGCCATCTATGGCTACACCTTC.

V usage is TRBV7-2 and J usage is TRBJ2-3; D is undetermined. CDR1 is SGHTA and CDR2 is FQGNSA in the germline V gene. V was cut by 0 bases and J by 2 bases, with 6 bases left in between. This CDR3 region has 14 residues. This CDR3 is CASSLAILTDTQYF. CDR3 coding DNA: TGTGCCAGCAGCTTAGCCATTCTCACAGATACGCAGTATTTT.

The V gene is TRBV5-1, the J gene TRBJ2-7, with D perhaps TRBD1 (6 bases). Germline CDR1 SGHRS, CDR2 YFSETQ. Trimming cost V 3 bases and J 6 bases, with 13 bases left between them. The CDR3 is made up of 13 amino acids. The CDR3 spells CASSWTAEGEQYV. The CDR3 nucleotides are TGCGCCAGCAGCTGGACAGCCGAGGGCGAGCAGTACGTC.

The chain has TRBV6-5 and TRBJ1-5; D unresolved. The CDR3 is 15 residues long. Between the trimmed V and J ends, which lost 0 bases and 4 bases, there was a span of 10 bases. Germline V gene data show CDR1 as MNHEY and CDR2 as SVGAGI. DNA for the CDR3: TGTGCCAGCAGTTACTCGGTTGTGCAGAATCAGCCCCAGCATTTT. It codes for CASSYSVVQNQPQHF.

The rearrangement links TRBV5-1 to TRBJ2-3; 13 bases fit TRBD2. This CDR3 is built from 16 residues. The germline CDR1 and CDR2 sequences are SGHRS and YFSETQ. Trimming at V came to 4 bases and at J to 6 bases, leaving 8 bases not matched to a gene. CDR3 DNA sequence: TGCGCCAGCAGCCCGACTAGCGGGGGGACGGGGGATACGCAGTATTTT. Residues: CASSPTSGGTGDTQYF.

The chain recombines TRBV5-4 with TRBJ1-4; TRBD1 matches 9 bases. Germline-derived CDR1 and CDR2 are SGHNT and YYREEE (reference sequence). The trim removed 2 bases at V and 5 bases at J, leaving 4 bases unmatched. This CDR3 has 15 amino acids. Here the CDR3 reads CASSFMGQGNEKLFF. CDR3 nucleotides: TGTGCCAGCAGCTTCATGGGACAGGGAAATGAAAAACTGTTTTTT.

The CDR3, as DNA: TGTGCCAGCAGCCAAGATGGGGCCCGGACGGCCACCGGGGAGCTGTTTTTT. As protein: CASSQDGARTATGELFF. The genes are TRBV3-1 (or the pseudogene TRBV3-2) and TRBJ2-2; possible D gene TRBD1, 5 bases. In germline, CDR1 is LGHDT, CDR2 YNNKEL (reference sequence). Trimming took 0 bases from V and 4 from J, leaving 15 bases between them. The CDR3 has 17 residues.

The J gene is TRBJ2-3, the V gene TRBV7-8; 13 bases agree with TRBD2. Per germline, CDR1 SGHVS and CDR2 FQNEAQ. J was trimmed by 6 bases and V by 2 bases; bases with no gene match: 8. The CDR3 consists of 17 residues. The CDR3 here is CASSLPGLAGRGDTQYF. The CDR3 DNA follows: TGTGCCAGCAGCTTACCGGGACTAGCGGGGAGAGGGGATACGCAGTATTTT.

This clone was seen a few times. The chain links TRBV20-1 to TRBJ1-4; TRBD1 is a possible D gene (6 bases). CDR1 is DFQATT, CDR2 SNEGSKA, per germline (reference sequence). The CDR3 has 14 residues. With 3 bases removed from V and 8 bases from J, the gap between germline ends came to 16 bases. The CDR3 here is CSASLGHNQEKLFF. In DNA form, the CDR3 reads TGCAGTGCTAGTTTGGGACATAACCAGGAAAAACTGTTTTTT.